A selection of T cell receptor beta chains follows, all from one sample in a study of PD-L1 blockade in urothelial cancer. The assay was immunoSEQ multiplex PCR, and TCRdb's table has in-frame clones only and misses some. The data contain roughly 90,000 clones, around nine tenths of them singletons. The sample was PBMCs, taken around atezolizumab (anti-PD-L1) treatment. The origin of the receptors is a man aged 55 to 70 with urothelial cancer. Both conserved end residues are part of each CDR3. The D gene is left open where the match is weak. Part of the rows lack a size; the others show once, few, many or a class for expanded clones.

j_call: TRBJ1-6
d_call: .
v_call: TRBV4-3
clone_size: once
cdr3_aa: CASSQDPLYNSPLHF
cdr3_nt: TGCGCCAGCAGCCAAGATCCTCTTTATAATTCACCCCTCCACTTT

j_call: TRBJ2-7
d_call: TRBD2
v_call: TRBV9
clone_size: .
cdr3_aa: CASSVRRGGGCYEQYF
cdr3_nt: TGTGCCAGCAGCGTACGACGGGGCGGGGGATGTTACGAGCAGTACTTC

j_call: TRBJ1-1
d_call: .
v_call: TRBV5-1
clone_size: .
cdr3_aa: CASSLGKGLSTEAFF
cdr3_nt: TGCGCCAGCAGCTTGGGCAAGGGGTTATCCACTGAAGCTTTCTTT

j_call: TRBJ2-2
d_call: .
v_call: TRBV5-1
clone_size: .
cdr3_aa: CASRPFGDTGELFF
cdr3_nt: TGCGCCAGTAGGCCCTTCGGGGACACCGGGGAGCTGTTTTTT

j_call: TRBJ2-1
d_call: .
v_call: TRBV7-3
clone_size: .
cdr3_aa: CASSRRGGYNEQFF
cdr3_nt: TGTGCCAGCAGCCGCAGGGGCGGGTACAATGAGCAGTTCTTC

j_call: TRBJ2-1
d_call: .
v_call: TRBV5-1
clone_size: few
cdr3_aa: CASSFGTLINEQFF
cdr3_nt: TGCGCCAGCAGCTTCGGGACTTTGATCAATGAGCAGTTCTTC

j_call: TRBJ1-6
d_call: .
v_call: TRBV7-2
clone_size: .
cdr3_aa: CASSLDLTISYNSPLHF
cdr3_nt: TGTGCCAGCAGCTTAGATCTAACGATCTCCTATAATTCACCCCTCCACTTT

j_call: TRBJ2-3
d_call: .
v_call: TRBV29-1
clone_size: .
cdr3_aa: CSVEGLPSGTDTQYF
cdr3_nt: TGCAGCGTTGAAGGACTACCTTCCGGGACAGATACGCAGTATTTT

j_call: TRBJ2-5
d_call: TRBD1
v_call: TRBV28
clone_size: few
cdr3_aa: CASSFERGLQETQYF
cdr3_nt: TGTGCCAGCAGTTTTGAGAGGGGGCTGCAAGAGACCCAGTACTTC

j_call: TRBJ1-6
d_call: TRBD1
v_call: TRBV7-9
clone_size: few
cdr3_aa: CASSLEGQGRSPLHF
cdr3_nt: TGTGCCAGCAGCTTAGAGGGACAGGGGCGTTCACCCCTCCACTTT

j_call: TRBJ1-2
d_call: TRBD1
v_call: TRBV28
clone_size: .
cdr3_aa: CASSLFQGADYGYTF
cdr3_nt: TGTGCCAGCAGTTTATTTCAGGGGGCGGACTATGGCTACACCTTC

j_call: TRBJ2-3
d_call: TRBD1
v_call: TRBV13
clone_size: once
cdr3_aa: CASSRRAGGSTDTQYF
cdr3_nt: TGTGCCAGCAGCAGGCGCGCAGGGGGTAGCACAGATACGCAGTATTTT

j_call: TRBJ1-5
d_call: .
v_call: TRBV9
clone_size: .
cdr3_aa: CASSVGQGNQPQHF
cdr3_nt: TGTGCCAGCAGCGTAGGCCAGGGGAATCAGCCCCAGCATTTT